This is a list of T cell receptor beta chains from one sample in a study of T cell responses to AZD1222 COVID-19 vaccine. TCRdb's copy holds only in-frame clones and misses some; the assay was immunoSEQ multiplex PCR. The data contain hundreds of thousands of clones, roughly 93% of them seen just once; the ten biggest clones take up around 0.5%. The specimen was peripheral blood, collected 28 days after the second AZD1222 dose. Receptor source: an adult who received the AZD1222 COVID-19 vaccine. Each CDR3 is given with its conserved first and last residue. The D gene is left open where the match is weak. Not all rows give a size; the values are once, few, many and, for expanded clones, a class.

V	size	J	D	CDR3	DNA
TRBV9	.	TRBJ2-2	TRBD1	CASSFGQGANTGELFF	TGTGCCAGCAGCTTCGGACAGGGGGCTAACACCGGGGAGCTGTTTTTT
TRBV2	.	TRBJ2-7	.	CASSGQYEQYF	TGTGCCAGCAGTGGACAGTACGAGCAGTACTTC
TRBV19	.	TRBJ1-1	TRBD1	CASSIGTAKAFF	TGTGCCAGTAGTATTGGGACAGCCAAAGCTTTCTTT
TRBV19	.	TRBJ2-3	TRBD2	CASSSLSGGAGDTQYF	TGTGCCAGTAGTAGCCTGTCGGGGGGGGCTGGGGATACGCAGTATTTT
TRBV4-1	.	TRBJ1-6	.	CASSQSIRVDSPLHF	TGCGCCAGCAGCCAATCGATCAGGGTTGATTCACCCCTCCACTTT
TRBV11-2	.	TRBJ1-1	TRBD1	CASSRSTLGTGGATEAFF	TGTGCCAGCAGCCGCTCTACGTTAGGGACAGGGGGCGCAACTGAAGCTTTCTTT
TRBV30	.	TRBJ2-1	TRBD2	CAWSLPGLSSYNEQFF	TGTGCCTGGAGTCTTCCGGGACTAAGCTCCTACAATGAGCAGTTCTTC
TRBV27	.	TRBJ2-1	TRBD2	CASIKTSGIYNEQFF	TGTGCCAGCATCAAGACTAGCGGGATCTACAATGAGCAGTTCTTC
TRBV27	.	TRBJ1-2	TRBD1	CASRPRTGGAWDGYTF	TGTGCCAGCCGCCCCCGGACAGGGGGCGCGTGGGATGGCTACACCTTC
TRBV12-3/TRBV12-4	once	TRBJ2-7	.	CATGTFYEQYF	TGTGCAACAGGGACCTTCTACGAGCAGTACTTC
TRBV6-6	.	TRBJ1-4	.	CASSIQGEEKLFF	TGTGCCAGCAGTATACAGGGTGAGGAAAAACTGTTTTTT
TRBV4-1	.	TRBJ1-1	.	CASSQETLGNTEAFF	TGCGCCAGCAGCCAAGAAACCCTAGGGAACACTGAAGCTTTCTTT
TRBV14	.	TRBJ1-1	TRBD1	CASRLHRDRRVRHEAFF	TGTGCCAGCAGACTACACCGGGACAGAAGGGTAAGACATGAAGCTTTCTTT
TRBV28	.	TRBJ1-2	.	CASSSPGAPRSYTF	TGTGCCAGCAGTTCACCCGGGGCCCCCAGGAGCTACACCTTC
TRBV28	once	TRBJ2-7	.	CASEVSGIFGEQYF	TGTGCCAGCGAGGTGTCAGGGATCTTTGGGGAGCAGTACTTC
TRBV9	once	TRBJ1-2	.	CASSPGLDGYTF	TGTGCCAGCAGCCCAGGACTCGATGGCTACACCTTC
TRBV6-2/TRBV6-3	.	TRBJ1-1	.	CASSYGGEVTEAFF	TGTGCCAGCAGTTACGGAGGGGAAGTAACTGAAGCTTTCTTT
TRBV7-8	.	TRBJ1-2	TRBD1	CASTSVAGGSGYGYTF	TGTGCCAGCACCTCGGTTGCAGGGGGTAGCGGCTATGGCTACACCTTC
TRBV21-1	.	TRBJ2-1	.	CARRGLAGVLPHEQFF	TGTGCCAGAAGGGGACTAGCGGGAGTCCTCCCACATGAGCAGTTCTTC
TRBV5-4	once	TRBJ1-2	TRBD1	CASSTGGQGDYGYTF	TGTGCCAGCAGTACTGGGGGACAGGGGGACTATGGCTACACCTTC
TRBV10-3	.	TRBJ2-7	.	CAIRGFGEQYF	TGTGCCATCAGGGGGTTCGGGGAGCAGTACTTC
TRBV27	.	TRBJ2-1	TRBD1	CASSPTGPGEQFF	TGTGCCAGCAGTCCGACAGGGCCGGGTGAGCAGTTCTTC
TRBV28	.	TRBJ2-7	.	CASSLSPSEQYF	TGTGCCAGCAGTTTATCGCCCTCCGAGCAGTACTTC
TRBV29-1	.	TRBJ1-3	.	CSVWSTSGNTIYF	TGCAGCGTTTGGAGTACATCTGGAAACACCATATATTTT
TRBV7-2	.	TRBJ1-1	.	CASSHYARGRATEAFF	TGTGCCAGCAGCCATTATGCCCGGGGAAGGGCCACTGAAGCTTTCTTT
TRBV19	.	TRBJ1-2	.	CASSMVANYGCTF	TGTGCCAGTAGTATGGTAGCTAACTATGGCTGCACCTTC
TRBV7-9	.	TRBJ2-2	TRBD1	CASSSTGLLGELFF	TGTGCCAGCAGCTCGACAGGGCTTCTCGGGGAGCTGTTTTTT
TRBV5-5	once	TRBJ1-1	.	CASSLRVGTNTEAFF	TGTGCCAGCAGCTTGAGGGTGGGGACCAACACTGAAGCTTTCTTT
TRBV7-9	once	TRBJ2-1	.	CASSLRGSGDNEQFF	TGTGCCAGCAGCTTACGAGGGTCCGGTGACAATGAGCAGTTCTTC
TRBV19	.	TRBJ2-1	.	CASSIREDTPQFF	TGTGCCAGTAGTATAAGGGAGGATACCCCGCAGTTCTTC
TRBV28	once	TRBJ1-5	TRBD1	CASGDRTFNQPQHF	TGTGCCAGCGGGGACAGGACCTTCAATCAGCCCCAGCATTTT
TRBV28	.	TRBJ2-4	TRBD2	CASSRGPAGGLNIQYF	TGTGCCAGCAGTCGGGGACCGGCCGGGGGGTTAAACATTCAGTACTTC
TRBV2	.	TRBJ1-2	.	CASSEVGEPGGYTF	TGTGCCAGCAGTGAAGTGGGTGAACCGGGAGGCTACACCTTC
TRBV12-3/TRBV12-4	once	TRBJ1-1	.	CASSTAPAFF	TGTGCCAGCAGTACAGCGCCAGCTTTCTTT
TRBV30	.	TRBJ2-4	.	CAWSVDLSVKNIQYF	TGTGCCTGGAGTGTGGACCTCTCGGTCAAAAACATTCAGTACTTC
TRBV12-3/TRBV12-4	.	TRBJ2-7	.	CASSPPGAHEQYF	TGTGCCAGCAGCCCGCCGGGCGCACACGAGCAGTACTTC
TRBV4-1	.	TRBJ2-1	.	CASSQEQGDEQFF	TGCGCCAGCAGCCAAGAGCAGGGCGATGAGCAGTTCTTC